A selection of T cell receptor beta chains follows, all from one sample in a study of breast tumors, draining lymph nodes, adjacent tissues. TCRdb itself ran the multiplex PCR reads through MiXCR, one entry per CDR3 protein. The table lists about 300,000 distinct CDR3 sequences, about 30% of them singletons, with 1.1% in the top ten. The sample consisted of axillary lymph node tissue. These receptors were taken from a female donor with breast cancer. Some clones in this sample may be carry-over from other donors' samples. The CDR3 runs from the conserved cysteine through the conserved F or W. D genes are given only for firm matches. Size tells how often a clone was seen (once, few, many) or the class of an expanded clone, and some rows leave it out.

j_call clone_size v_call d_call cdr3_nt cdr3_aa
TRBJ2-7 many TRBV3-1 TRBD2 TGTGCCAGCAGCCAAGCGCAGCGGGGAGAGCAGTACTTC CASSQAQRGEQYF
TRBJ2-7 few TRBV6-2/TRBV6-3 NA TGTGCCAGCAGTCGTGGGCTCTCCGGCTACGAGCAGTACTTC CASSRGLSGYEQYF
TRBJ2-5 NA TRBV9 TRBD2 TGTGCCAGCAGCGATGGGACTAGCGGGAGGGCCGGAGAGACCCAGTACTTC CASSDGTSGRAGETQYF
TRBJ2-1 many TRBV10-2 TRBD2 TGCGCCAGCAGTGACCCGGGACTAGCCCACAATGAGCAGTTCTTC CASSDPGLAHNEQFF
TRBJ1-1 few TRBV10-2 NA TGCGCCAGCAGTGAATATGGGGCAGGAGCAATGAACACTGAAGCTTTCTTT CASSEYGAGAMNTEAFF
TRBJ2-1 NA TRBV6-2/TRBV6-3 NA TGTGCCAGCAGTCACTCGTTTACGGACAATGAGCAGTTCTTC CASSHSFTDNEQFF
TRBJ2-7 many TRBV30 TRBD2 TGTGCCTGGAGTGGACGCGGGGGCTCCTACGAGCAGTACTTC CAWSGRGGSYEQYF
TRBJ2-5 few TRBV6-5 TRBD2 TGTGCCAGCAGTCCGGGGGGAGGGACCCAGTACTTC CASSPGGGTQYF
TRBJ2-3 few TRBV6-6 TRBD2 TGTGCCAGCAGTTACTCTTTAGCGGGAGGTCCCTCAGATACGCAGTATTTT CASSYSLAGGPSDTQYF
TRBJ2-7 many TRBV7-8 TRBD1 TGTGCCAGCAGCTCCGGACAGGGTCAGGGTAAGAGCGAGCAGTACTTC CASSSGQGQGKSEQYF
TRBJ2-7 NA TRBV6-1 TRBD1 TGTGCCGGGGGGACAGGGTCCGGGGACGAGCAGTACTTC CAGGTGSGDEQYF
TRBJ2-2 many TRBV7-6 NA TGTGCCAGCAGCTTAGGGGCAGGGTCGAACACCGGGGAGCTGTTTTTT CASSLGAGSNTGELFF
TRBJ2-4 many TRBV19 NA TGTGCCAGTAGTTTCCAAGGTGCCGCTCAGTACTTC CASSFQGAAQYF
TRBJ2-5 NA TRBV5-5 TRBD2 TGTGCCAGCAGCTTGGATCTTGACGAGGGGCTAGCGGGAGGGGAGACCCAGTACTTC CASSLDLDEGLAGGETQYF
TRBJ2-1 many TRBV7-9 TRBD2 TGTGCCAGCAGCTTAGGGTCCACTAGCGGGAGAGGTGAGCAGTTCTTC CASSLGSTSGRGEQFF
TRBJ1-6 NA TRBV11-3 TRBD1 TGTGCCAGCAGCTTAGCGGGACAGGGCGAGTATTCACCCCTCCACTTT CASSLAGQGEYSPLHF
TRBJ1-5 many TRBV20-1 NA TGCAGTGCTAGAAGGGGTAAAGATCAGCCCCAGCATTTT CSARRGKDQPQHF
TRBJ2-1 many TRBV11-3 NA TGTGCCAGCAGCTTAGTCTCAGGGAAACCCTACAATGAGCAGTTCTTC CASSLVSGKPYNEQFF
TRBJ2-3 many TRBV7-2 TRBD2 TGTGCCAGCAGCTTAGGGGGAGGGTTACGGGAGAGGGCCACAGATACGCAGTATTTT CASSLGGGLRERATDTQYF
TRBJ2-7 many TRBV19 NA TGTGCCAGTAGTATCACGGGGGTGAGTTCGCACGAGCAGTACTTC CASSITGVSSHEQYF
TRBJ1-2 many TRBV11-2 TRBD1 TGTGCCAGCAGCCAGGACAGGGGGCAGAACTATGGCTACACCTTC CASSQDRGQNYGYTF
TRBJ2-1 many TRBV6-2/TRBV6-3 NA TGTGCCAGCGGGGATTCAGGGTACAATGAGCAGTTCTTC CASGDSGYNEQFF
TRBJ1-6 many TRBV2 NA TGTGCCAGCAGTGGCCCAGGGAGCTCCTATAATTCACCCCTCCACTTT CASSGPGSSYNSPLHF
TRBJ2-1 many TRBV7-9 TRBD1 TGTGCCAGCAGCCAACGGACAGGGTGGGACCCCTACAATGAGCAGTTCTTC CASSQRTGWDPYNEQFF
TRBJ1-2 many TRBV12-3/TRBV12-4 NA TGTGCCAGCAGTTTTTGGAGCGACTATGGCTACACCTTC CASSFWSDYGYTF
TRBJ2-7 many TRBV19 TRBD2 TGTGCCAGTAGTCTACCGGGACTAGCGGGAGACGAGCAGTACTTC CASSLPGLAGDEQYF
TRBJ2-7 many TRBV6-5 TRBD1 TGTGCCAGCAGTTATCGTGGGACAGGGACCGTCTACGAGCAGTACTTC CASSYRGTGTVYEQYF
TRBJ1-2 NA TRBV2 NA TGTGCCAGCGTAGAGGGAGAGGGTTCCTACACCTTC CASVEGEGSYTF
TRBJ2-2 NA TRBV11-2 NA TGTGCCAGCAGCTTAGGCTCAACTACGTCGAACACCGGGGAGCTGTTTTTT CASSLGSTTSNTGELFF
TRBJ2-4 NA TRBV20-1 NA TGCAGTGCTACTCCTCCGGGACGAAACATTCAGTACTTC CSATPPGRNIQYF
TRBJ1-3 many TRBV5-4 NA TGTGCCAGCAGCTTGGACTACTCTGGAAACACCATATATTTT CASSLDYSGNTIYF
TRBJ1-3 many TRBV12-5 NA TGTGCTAGTGGTTTCGGGGGCGAGGGAGGAAACACCATATATTTT CASGFGGEGGNTIYF
TRBJ2-7 many TRBV20-1 NA TGCAGTGCTAGAGATAGGTTCAAAACCTACGAGCAGTACTTC CSARDRFKTYEQYF
TRBJ2-1 many TRBV9 TRBD2 TGTGCCAGCAGTACTAGCGGGAATAACAATGAGCAGTTCTTC CASSTSGNNNEQFF
TRBJ2-1 many TRBV7-8 TRBD2 TGTGCCAGCAGCGTTGAACGGACTAGCGGGAGCGAAAATGAGCAGTTCTTC CASSVERTSGSENEQFF
TRBJ2-5 many TRBV2 NA TGTGCCAGCAGTGAACCAGGGGTTGTAGGGGAGACCCAGTACTTC CASSEPGVVGETQYF
TRBJ2-1 many TRBV7-2 NA TGTGCCAGCAGCTTACTTTTCCTACCCTACAATGAGCAGTTCTTC CASSLLFLPYNEQFF
TRBJ2-3 once TRBV7-3 TRBD2 TGTGCCAGCAGCAGATGGACTAGCGGGAGGGCCCCCAGCACAGATACGCAGTATTTT CASSRWTSGRAPSTDTQYF
TRBJ2-3 NA TRBV28 NA TGTGCCAGCAGCCGTCTACAGGGTTCGTTAGATACGCAGTATTTT CASSRLQGSLDTQYF
TRBJ2-2 NA TRBV7-2 TRBD2 TGTGCCAGCAGTGCCAGGGCGGGAGTCTCCGGGGAGCTGTTTTTT CASSARAGVSGELFF
TRBJ2-2 NA TRBV12-3/TRBV12-4 NA TGTGCCAGCAGACCAGACAGGAACACCGGGGAGCTGCTTTTT CASRPDRNTGELLF
TRBJ2-1 few TRBV27 NA TGTGCCAGCAGTTTAGCCGGGACCTGGTGGGAGTTCTTC CASSLAGTWWEFF
TRBJ2-7 many TRBV9 TRBD1 TGTGCCAGCAGCCGTAAGGGGGCATCCTACGAGCAGTACTTC CASSRKGASYEQYF
TRBJ2-2 many TRBV20-1 TRBD2 TGCAGTTTGCTGGGTCTAGCGGAGAACACCGGGGAGCTGTTTTTT CSLLGLAENTGELFF
TRBJ1-6 NA TRBV6-4 TRBD1 TGTGCCAGCAGTGCCCGGACAGGGGGAAGTAATTCACCCCTCCACTTT CASSARTGGSNSPLHF
TRBJ2-7 many TRBV6-6 NA TGTGCCAGCAGTTACTCGGGGCTAGATTACGAGCAGTACTTC CASSYSGLDYEQYF
TRBJ2-3 many TRBV29-1 TRBD2 TGCAGCGTTGTCTTACGGGAGGGGAGCACAGATACGCAGTATTTT CSVVLREGSTDTQYF
TRBJ1-2 many TRBV15 NA TGTGCCACCAGCAGAGACAGGGGTGTTGATGGCTACACCTTC CATSRDRGVDGYTF
TRBJ2-4 few TRBV5-6 NA TGTGCCAGCAGCTCCAACCGATTGTCCCTAGCCAAAAACATTCAGTACTTC CASSSNRLSLAKNIQYF
TRBJ1-4 many TRBV24-1 NA TGTGCCACCAGTGATGGATGGGGTGAAAGACTGTTTTTT CATSDGWGERLFF
TRBJ1-1 NA TRBV7-9 NA TGTGCCAGCAGCATAAGACAGGCGAACACTGAAGCTTTCTTT CASSIRQANTEAFF
TRBJ2-5 few TRBV6-2/TRBV6-3 NA TGTGCCAGCAGTTACCGGACAGTTCAAGAGACCCAGTACTTC CASSYRTVQETQYF
TRBJ2-5 many TRBV20-1 TRBD1 TGCAGTGCACCCCGACAGGGGGCTGTTACGATAGAGACCCAGTACTTC CSAPRQGAVTIETQYF